This passage covers 32 T cell receptor beta chains from one sample sequenced in a study of blood T cell repertoires in COVID-19. The repertoire was sequenced with immunoSEQ multiplex PCR; TCRdb's copy has only in-frame clones and lacks some. This table has about 190,000 clones, approximately 80% appearing once. The sample comprised peripheral blood. Receptor source: a man aged 50 to 60 who had recovered from COVID-19.

This clone was seen only once. The genes are TRBV24-1 and TRBJ2-5; 9 bases are shared with TRBD2. V was clipped by 1 base and J by 1 base; unmatched bases: 3. The CDR3 consists of 16 residues. Per the germline V gene, CDR1 is KGHDR and CDR2 is SFDVKD. The CDR3 sequence is CATSDFPTSGQETQYF. CDR3 DNA: TGTGCCACCAGTGATTTCCCGACTAGCGGCCAAGAGACCCAGTACTTC.

The chain couples TRBV13 to TRBJ2-7; TRBD1 aligns across 9 bases. This CDR3 has 16 residues. The germline V gene has CDR1 PRHDT and CDR2 FYEKMQ (reference sequence). Unmatched junction bases numbered 15, after V lost 5 bases and J lost 7 bases. CDR3 coding DNA: TGTGCCAGCAGCCCCTACCGTGCACAGGGGGCGCGGGAGCAGTACTTC. Translation: CASSPYRAQGAREQYF.

This clone turned up a few times. The rearrangement joins TRBV6-6 to TRBJ2-3; 7 nucleotides agree with TRBD2. CDR3 length: 14 residues. Germline assignment: CDR1 MNHNY and CDR2 SVGAGI (reference sequence). After removal of 4 bases from V and 1 base from J, the junction contained 2 bases not matched to a gene. The CDR3: CASSFGLGTDTQYF. Here the CDR3 DNA reads TGTGCCAGCAGTTTTGGACTAGGCACAGATACGCAGTATTTT.

The chain couples TRBV27 to TRBJ2-1; TRBD2 aligns across 13 bases. Germline V gives CDR1 MNHEY, CDR2 SMNVEV (reference sequence). The CDR3 loop spans 16 amino acids. V was clipped by 5 bases and J by 6 bases; unmatched bases: 7. CDR3: CASSPKRLAGGNEQFF. CDR3 DNA: TGTGCCAGCAGTCCAAAAAGACTAGCGGGAGGCAATGAGCAGTTCTTC.

The chain combines TRBV30 with TRBJ1-4; 8 bases map to TRBD1. The CDR3 runs to 13 residues. Germline values: CDR1 GTSNPN, CDR2 SVGIG (reference sequence). V was clipped by 1 base and J by 10 bases; unmatched bases: 5. The chain's CDR3 is CAWSGTGLGKLFF. The DNA of the CDR3 is TGTGCCTGGAGTGGGACAGGGCTGGGAAAACTGTTTTTT.

V usage is TRBV12-3 or TRBV12-4 and J usage is TRBJ2-7; 9 positions match TRBD2. CDR3 length: 13 amino acids. J lost 4 bases, V lost 4 bases, and 2 bases had no gene match. In DNA, the CDR3 is TGTGCCAGCAGTTCTAGCGGGACGTACGAGCAGTACTTC. It yields the protein CASSSSGTYEQYF.

This rearrangement joins TRBV4-1 to TRBJ2-4; D not certain. V gave up 2 bases and J gave up 7 bases, with 12 bases separating them. This CDR3 region has 14 residues. The germline gives CDR1 MGHRA, CDR2 YSYEKL. Written as DNA, the CDR3 is TGCGCCAGCAGCCAAACCATGGGCGTCAACATTCAGTACTTC. Translation gives CASSQTMGVNIQYF.

This clone was counted only a few times. J is TRBJ1-5 and V is TRBV24-1; D remains ambiguous. Germline-derived CDR1 and CDR2 are KGHDR and SFDVKD. With 0 bases removed from V and 5 bases from J, the gap between germline ends came to 7 bases. CDR3 length equals 14 residues. The CDR3 loop is CATSDLYGDQPQHF. The CDR3 DNA reads TGTGCCACCAGTGATTTGTACGGGGATCAGCCCCAGCATTTT.

The chain is built from TRBV27 and TRBJ2-5, with a possible D match to TRBD2 (6 bases). This CDR3 has 13 amino acids. Germline CDR1 is MNHEY and CDR2 is SMNVEV (reference sequence). The V and J ends lost 0 bases and 4 bases respectively, with 6 bases between them. CDR3: CASSLSGGETQYF. CDR3 in DNA: TGTGCCAGCAGTTTATCGGGGGGAGAGACCCAGTACTTC.

The gene calls are TRBV2 and TRBJ1-5; 9 bases are a match to TRBD1. The germline V gene has CDR1 SNHLY and CDR2 FYNNEI. Trimming cost V 6 bases and J 2 bases; bases outside gene matches: 11. This CDR3 spans 17 amino acids. In nucleotides, the CDR3 is TGTGCCAGCAGCGGACAGGGGAAAAGGTACGGCAATCAGCCCCAGCATTTT. Its translation: CASSGQGKRYGNQPQHF.

V is TRBV28 and J is TRBJ2-7; 7 bases fit TRBD2. The trim removed 5 bases at V and 2 bases at J, leaving 18 bases unmatched. Germline V gene sequence: CDR1 MDHEN, CDR2 SYDVKM. The CDR3 has 18 amino acids. CDR3 DNA: TGTGCCAGCAGTGGCACGGGGGGTCGGGGGACCTACACCTACGAGCAGTACTTC. Residues: CASSGTGGRGTYTYEQYF. Variable domain in full (rest from reference TRBV28 and TRBJ2-7): DVKVTQSSRYLVKRTGEKVFLECVQDMDHENMFWYRQDPGLGLRLIYFSYDVKMKEKGDIPEGYSVSREKKERFSLILESASTNQTSMYLCASSGTGGRGTYTYEQYFGPGTRLTVT.

There are a few counts of this clone. The chain has TRBV7-9 and TRBJ1-2, with 8 bases identical to TRBD1. The CDR3 has 17 amino acids. CDR1 and CDR2 (germline): SEHNR, FQNEAQ (reference sequence). V lost 3 bases and J lost 0; bases outside the gene matches: 9. The CDR3 region has the DNA TGTGCCAGCAGCTTGGGACAGGCGTTCGAAACTAACTATGGCTACACCTTC. Translating gives CASSLGQAFETNYGYTF.

The chain has TRBV28 and TRBJ2-1; 14 bases are a match to TRBD2. CDR1 and CDR2 (germline): MDHEN, SYDVKM. The CDR3 is made up of 15 amino acids. V was clipped by 6 bases and J by 12 bases; unmatched bases: 10. This CDR3 is CASRTQGLAGVGQFF. For the CDR3, the DNA is TGTGCCAGCAGGACTCAGGGACTAGCGGGAGTCGGGCAGTTCTTC.

The chain carries TRBV5-1 and TRBJ1-2; TRBD1 matches at 7 bases. Trimming removed 4 bases from V and 4 bases from J; junction bases left unmatched: 10. Per the germline V gene, CDR1 is SGHRS and CDR2 is YFSETQ. The CDR3 is 15 residues long. CDR3 bases: TGCGCCAGCAGCCCGAGGACAGGTTCTCCCTATGGCTACACCTTC. Translated: CASSPRTGSPYGYTF.

The chain links TRBV20-1 to TRBJ1-2, with a weak D call TRBD1 (5 bases). Trimming removed 3 bases from V and 6 bases from J, with 14 bases in between. This CDR3 has 13 amino acids. Germline assignment: CDR1 DFQATT and CDR2 SNEGSKA (reference sequence). Here the CDR3 reads CSASVGLGHGYTF. DNA for the CDR3: TGCAGTGCTAGTGTGGGACTAGGGCATGGCTACACCTTC.

The V and J genes are TRBV7-9 and TRBJ2-1; D is possibly TRBD2 (6 bases). V gave up 1 base and J gave up 10 bases, with 8 bases separating them. Germline CDR1 and CDR2: SEHNR and FQNEAQ (reference sequence). The CDR3 loop spans 12 amino acids. The CDR3, as DNA: TGTGCCAGCAGCTTAGGGGCGGGAGAGCAGTTCTTC. Translation gives CASSLGAGEQFF.

The V and J genes are TRBV7-8 and TRBJ2-7, with TRBD2 matching 10 bases. The CDR3 is 16 amino acids. With 2 bases clipped from V and 6 bases from J, the junction kept 10 bases outside the gene matches. The germline V gene encodes CDR1 SGHVS and CDR2 FQNEAQ. The CDR3 is CASSLFDPSGSREQYF. DNA for the CDR3: TGTGCCAGCAGCTTATTCGATCCTAGCGGGAGTCGCGAGCAGTACTTC.

This sequence joins TRBV7-6 and TRBJ2-1; no clear D gene. CDR1 is SGHVS, CDR2 FNYEAQ, per germline. This CDR3 has 15 amino acids. Trimming took off 1 base at V and 7 bases at J, with 14 bases between the two ends. The CDR3, as DNA: TGTGCCAGCAGCTTAGAAGAGACCCCAGCGAATGAGCAGTTCTTC. It translates to CASSLEETPANEQFF.

This clone was picked up a small number of times. The chain uses TRBV5-1 and TRBJ1-1; unclear D gene. This CDR3 is 13 amino acids long. The V gene lost 2 bases and the J gene lost 3 bases, with 8 bases spanning the gap. CDR1 and CDR2 (germline): SGHRS, YFSETQ. The CDR3, as DNA: TGCGCCAGCAGCTTTAAGGAGGACACTGAAGCTTTCTTT. Translating gives CASSFKEDTEAFF.

The chain recombines TRBV3-1 (or the pseudogene TRBV3-2) with TRBJ2-2; tentative D call: TRBD2 (6 bases). This CDR3 is built from 14 residues. The V gene's germline CDR1 is LGHDT and CDR2 YNNKEL (reference sequence). The V end was cut by 5 bases, the J end by 6 bases, with 13 bases between. The CDR3 reads CASSDYSGAGELFF. Here the CDR3 DNA reads TGTGCCAGCAGCGACTATAGCGGTGCCGGGGAGCTGTTTTTT.

The chain employs TRBV15 and TRBJ1-5, with TRBD1 identical over 10 bases. This CDR3 has 17 amino acids. V trimming: 0 bases; J trimming: 8 bases; junction bases outside the gene matches: 10. CDR1 and CDR2 (germline): LNHNV, YYDKDF (reference sequence). CDR3 coding DNA: TGTGCCACCAGCAGAGATGGTGGGACAGGGGTGGAGAAGCCCCAGCATTTT. Translation gives CATSRDGGTGVEKPQHF.

This clone was seen a handful of times. The chain employs TRBV4-1 and TRBJ2-7; D uncertain. The CDR3 consists of 14 residues. Germline loops: CDR1 MGHRA, CDR2 YSYEKL. The V gene lost 1 base and the J gene lost 3 bases, with 10 bases spanning the gap. CDR3 in amino acids: CASSQAEEGYEQYF. CDR3 coding DNA: TGCGCCAGCAGCCAAGCCGAGGAAGGCTACGAGCAGTACTTC.

The genes are TRBV28 and TRBJ1-2, with D possibly TRBD1 on 5 matching bases. Trimming removed 3 bases from V and 6 bases from J, with 26 bases in between. The germline gives CDR1 MDHEN, CDR2 SYDVKM. This CDR3 has 18 amino acids. CDR3 sequence: CASSFQQGWWRGKDGYTF. In nucleotides, the CDR3 is TGTGCCAGCAGTTTTCAGCAGGGTTGGTGGAGGGGCAAGGATGGCTACACCTTC.

J is TRBJ2-7 and V is TRBV6-2 or TRBV6-3, with 11 nucleotides matching TRBD2. The V and J ends lost 4 bases and 4 bases, in that order; junction bases with no gene match: 6. Germline CDR1 is MNHEY and CDR2 is SVGEGT. This CDR3 region has 15 residues. CDR3 nucleotide sequence: TGTGCCAGCAGTTCCGAGACTAGCGGGAAGTACGAGCAGTACTTC. Translated: CASSSETSGKYEQYF.

This clone has more than one count but fewer than ten. This rearrangement joins TRBV25-1 to TRBJ2-5; the match to TRBD2 covers 7 bases. The ends lost 7 bases at V and 3 bases at J; junction bases unmatched: 11. This CDR3 is built from 15 residues. Germline CDR1 and CDR2: MGHDK and SYGVNS. This chain's CDR3 is CASTRGREQEETQYF. The CDR3 DNA reads TGTGCCAGCACCAGAGGGAGGGAACAGGAAGAGACCCAGTACTTC.

The V and J genes are TRBV7-6 and TRBJ2-1, with 12 bases matching TRBD2. CDR1 is SGHVS, CDR2 FNYEAQ, per germline. The CDR3 is 15 residues long. The V and J ends lost 5 bases and 8 bases, in that order; junction bases with no gene match: 7. CDR3 residues: CASSPLAGGRDEQFF. The CDR3, as DNA: TGTGCCAGCAGCCCGCTAGCGGGAGGGAGGGATGAGCAGTTCTTC. The whole variable domain, remainder taken from reference TRBV7-6 and TRBJ2-1, is GAGVSQSPRYKVTKRGQDVALRCDPISGHVSLYWYRQALGQGPEFLTYFNYEAQQDKSGLPNDRFSAERPEGSISTLTIQRTEQRDSAMYRCASSPLAGGRDEQFFGPGTRLTVL.

This clone has only a few counts. The chain uses TRBV18 and TRBJ2-1, with D possibly matching TRBD1 (6 bases). Germline CDR1 KGHSH, CDR2 LQKENI. The CDR3 is 16 amino acids. Trimming took 0 bases from V and 5 from J, leaving 14 bases between them. CDR3 protein: CASSPPGGNSNNEQFF. In DNA form, the CDR3 reads TGTGCCAGCTCACCACCAGGGGGAAACAGTAACAATGAGCAGTTCTTC.

This chain connects TRBV7-2 to TRBJ1-3; D is ambiguous. V was pared by 1 base and J by 0 bases, with 7 bases between. This CDR3 has 15 amino acids. CDR1 is SGHTA, CDR2 FQGNSA, per germline. In DNA form, the CDR3 reads TGTGCCAGCAGCTTAGATACAGCCTCTGGAAACACCATATATTTT. This encodes CASSLDTASGNTIYF.

The chain has TRBV3-1 (or the pseudogene TRBV3-2) and TRBJ2-6; TRBD1 aligns across 10 bases. The germline V gene has CDR1 LGHDT and CDR2 YNNKEL (reference sequence). The CDR3 spans 19 residues. V lost 0 bases and J lost 0; bases outside the gene matches: 5. The CDR3 DNA reads as TGTGCCAGCAGCCAAGATCTGGGACAGGGGCCCTCTGGGGCCAACGTCCTGACTTTC. It codes for CASSQDLGQGPSGANVLTF.

The chain combines TRBV28 with TRBJ1-4, with no clear D. Between the trimmed V and J ends, which lost 6 bases and 0 bases, there was a span of 11 bases. Germline V CDR1 and CDR2: MDHEN, SYDVKM. The CDR3 runs 15 residues. DNA for the CDR3: TGTGCCAGCAGCTTTTCAGTCGCAACTAATGAAAAACTGTTTTTT. Its protein product is CASSFSVATNEKLFF.

J is TRBJ1-2 and V is TRBV7-9, with D uncertain. The V gene's germline CDR1 is SEHNR and CDR2 FQNEAQ (reference sequence). This CDR3 is 11 amino acids long. V was clipped by 2 bases and J by 7 bases, with 5 bases between them. In DNA, the CDR3 is TGTGCCAGCAGCTTACTGAGTGGCTACACCTTC. It yields the protein CASSLLSGYTF.

The gene calls are TRBV7-2 and TRBJ2-1, with 11 bases matching TRBD2. There are 15 residues in the CDR3. The V and J ends lost 5 bases and 8 bases, in that order; junction bases with no gene match: 8. Germline V gives CDR1 SGHTA, CDR2 FQGNSA. In DNA, the CDR3 is TGTGCCAGCAGCGCACTAGCGGGAGTTTCATATGAGCAGTTCTTC. It codes for CASSALAGVSYEQFF.